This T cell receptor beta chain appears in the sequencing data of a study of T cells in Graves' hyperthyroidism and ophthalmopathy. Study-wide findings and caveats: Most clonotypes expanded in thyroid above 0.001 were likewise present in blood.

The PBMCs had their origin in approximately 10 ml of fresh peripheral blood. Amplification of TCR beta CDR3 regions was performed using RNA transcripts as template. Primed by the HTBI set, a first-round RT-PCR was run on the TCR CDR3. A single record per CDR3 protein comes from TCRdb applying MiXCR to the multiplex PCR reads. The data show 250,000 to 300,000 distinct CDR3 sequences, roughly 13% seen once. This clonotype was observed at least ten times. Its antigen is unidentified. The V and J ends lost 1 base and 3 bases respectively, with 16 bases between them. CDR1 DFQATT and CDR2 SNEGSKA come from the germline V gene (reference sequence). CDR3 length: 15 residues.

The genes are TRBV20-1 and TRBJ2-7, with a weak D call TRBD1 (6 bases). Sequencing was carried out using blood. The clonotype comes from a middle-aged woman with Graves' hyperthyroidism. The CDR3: CSARGLRQVDYEQYF. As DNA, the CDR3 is TGCAGTGCTAGAGGGCTCCGACAGGTCGACTACGAGCAGTACTTC.